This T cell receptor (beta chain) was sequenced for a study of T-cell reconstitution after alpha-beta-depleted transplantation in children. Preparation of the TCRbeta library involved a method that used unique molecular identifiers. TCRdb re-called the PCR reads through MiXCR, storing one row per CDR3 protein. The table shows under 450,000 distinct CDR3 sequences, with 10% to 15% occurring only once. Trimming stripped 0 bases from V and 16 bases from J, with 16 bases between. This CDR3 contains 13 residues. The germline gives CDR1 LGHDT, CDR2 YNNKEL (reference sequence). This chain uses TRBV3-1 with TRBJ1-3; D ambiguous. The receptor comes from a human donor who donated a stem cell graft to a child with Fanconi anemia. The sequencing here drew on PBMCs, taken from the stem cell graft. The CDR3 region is CASSQESGSNRYF. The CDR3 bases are TGTGCCAGCAGCCAAGAAAGCGGGTCGAATAGGTATTTT.